This entry lists 18 T cell receptor beta chains sequenced from one sample in a study of shared clonotypes between healthy human individuals. Here immunoSEQ multiplex PCR was the method, and the copy in TCRdb shows in-frame clones only, minus some. The profile covers 900,000 to 1,200,000 clones, with about 84% appearing a single time and around 0.6% taken by the ten largest. Sequencing used memory CD4+ T cells from PBMCs. This sample's subset: CD45RA-negative fraction. The receptors come from a young man in good health. Some clones in this sample may be carry-over from other donors' samples.

The chain uses TRBV5-1 and TRBJ2-7, with 14 positions matching TRBD2. In germline, CDR1 is SGHRS, CDR2 YFSETQ. The CDR3 totals 15 residues. Unmatched junction bases numbered 3, after V lost 2 bases and J lost 5 bases. CDR3 sequence reads: CASSFRLAGGNEQYF. CDR3 DNA sequence: TGCGCCAGCAGCTTCCGACTAGCGGGAGGGAACGAGCAGTACTTC.

This chain joins TRBV30 and TRBJ1-4, with 7 positions matching TRBD1. This CDR3 region has 15 residues. The germline V gene has CDR1 GTSNPN and CDR2 SVGIG (reference sequence). Unmatched junction bases numbered 12, after V lost 7 bases and J lost 4 bases. The CDR3 sequence: CAFTDPGQFNEKLFF. In DNA, the CDR3 is TGTGCCTTCACGGATCCGGGACAGTTTAATGAAAAACTGTTTTTT.

This chain uses TRBV28 with TRBJ2-1, with D maybe TRBD1 (7 bases). From germline, CDR1 is MDHEN and CDR2 SYDVKM. The CDR3 is made up of 15 amino acids. V lost 6 bases and J 7 bases, leaving 19 bases between the germline ends. In DNA form, the CDR3 reads TGTGCCAGCAGCGACCCTAGGAGGGGGCGAAATGAGCAGTTCTTC. This translates into CASSDPRRGRNEQFF. Complete variable domain (other parts from reference TRBV28 and TRBJ2-1): DVKVTQSSRYLVKRTGEKVFLECVQDMDHENMFWYRQDPGLGLRLIYFSYDVKMKEKGDIPEGYSVSREKKERFSLILESASTNQTSMYLCASSDPRRGRNEQFFGPGTRLTVL.

This clone was seen more than once but under ten times. J is TRBJ2-2 and V is TRBV5-1; D is possibly TRBD2 (5 bases). The germline V gene encodes CDR1 SGHRS and CDR2 YFSETQ. CDR3 length: 16 residues. V was trimmed by 0 bases and J by 0 bases, leaving 9 bases between them. The CDR3 sequence: CASSLVGSSNTGELFF. The DNA of the CDR3 is TGCGCCAGCAGCTTGGTAGGGAGCTCGAACACCGGGGAGCTGTTTTTT.

A single count supports this clone. Other DNA sequences of this sample code for an identical CDR3. V is TRBV7-2 and J is TRBJ1-1; D is possibly TRBD1 (5 bases). V was clipped by 3 bases and J by 6 bases, with 11 bases between them. CDR1 SGHTA and CDR2 FQGNSA come from the germline V gene. CDR3 length: 13 amino acids. The CDR3: CASSFNRGPEAFF. In DNA form, the CDR3 reads TGTGCCAGCAGCTTCAATCGGGGACCTGAAGCTTTCTTT.

In its sample, this clone was seen once. The chain uses TRBV23-1 and TRBJ2-5; 11 bases line up with TRBD1. TRBV23-1 is assigned to the ORF class and has an uncertain function. The CDR3 runs 17 residues. V was clipped by 0 bases and J by 4 bases; unmatched bases: 7. CDR3 in amino acids: CASSQSGRDRGGETQYF. The CDR3 coding sequence is TGCGCCAGCAGTCAATCGGGTCGGGACAGGGGGGGAGAGACCCAGTACTTC.

This clone was recorded a few times. The genes are TRBV19 and TRBJ2-5, with unresolved D. Germline V CDR1 and CDR2: LNHDA, SQIVND (reference sequence). The CDR3 has 13 residues. Trimming took off 4 bases at V and 2 bases at J, with 8 bases between the two ends. CDR3 protein: CASSTLIQETQYF. The CDR3 nucleotides read TGTGCCAGTAGTACGCTGATACAAGAGACCCAGTACTTC.

In this sample, this clone turned up once. The chain has TRBV7-2 and TRBJ1-1, with D perhaps TRBD1 (5 bases). Trimming shortened V by 1 base and J by 4 bases, and 10 bases separated the two germline ends. The CDR3 totals 14 residues. Germline CDR1 SGHTA, CDR2 FQGNSA. The CDR3 region is CASSLVRAVTEAFF. Here the CDR3 DNA reads TGTGCCAGCAGCTTAGTCAGGGCGGTCACTGAAGCTTTCTTT.

The J gene is TRBJ1-2, the V gene TRBV10-3; no clear D. This CDR3 contains 12 residues. Per the germline V gene, CDR1 is ENHRY and CDR2 is SYGVKD. Trimming cost V 10 bases and J 7 bases, with 16 bases left between them. DNA for the CDR3: TGTGCCACGATAGGTAAAACGGGTGGCTACACCTTC. As protein: CATIGKTGGYTF.

The V gene is TRBV7-9, the J gene TRBJ1-3; TRBD1 matches at 12 bases. This CDR3 has 16 amino acids. Germline V gene data show CDR1 as SEHNR and CDR2 as FQNEAQ (reference sequence). This CDR3 reads CALQWGQGAAGNTIYF. CDR3 nucleotides: TGTGCGCTCCAGTGGGGACAGGGGGCAGCTGGAAACACCATATATTTT.

The gene calls are TRBV10-2 and TRBJ1-2; unclear D gene. Germline CDR1 is WSHSY and CDR2 is SAAADI. The CDR3 consists of 14 residues. The ends were cut back, 2 bases at V and 1 base at J, with 8 bases in the middle. The CDR3 reads CASSEIVSNYGYTF. CDR3 DNA: TGCGCCAGCAGTGAGATAGTCAGTAACTATGGCTACACCTTC.

This clone was detected once. CDR3 protein: CASSYLTGAETEAFF. DNA for the CDR3: TGCGCCAGCAGCTACCTGACAGGGGCAGAGACTGAAGCTTTCTTT. The chain carries TRBV5-1 and TRBJ1-1, with 8 positions matching TRBD1. The ends lost 3 bases at V and 5 bases at J; junction bases unmatched: 9. Germline assignment: CDR1 SGHRS and CDR2 YFSETQ. The CDR3 spans 15 residues.

This sequence joins TRBV6-5 and TRBJ2-7; no firm D call. The ends were cut back, 0 bases at V and 1 base at J, with 10 bases in the middle. This CDR3 is built from 15 residues. CDR1 is MNHEY, CDR2 SVGAGI, per germline. CDR3 in DNA: TGTGCCAGCAGTTACTCGGTCACGGATTCCTACGAGCAGTACTTC. Translation: CASSYSVTDSYEQYF.

The chain links TRBV29-1 to TRBJ2-7; TRBD2 is a possible D gene (6 bases). V lost 4 bases and J lost 3, with 13 bases in between. The CDR3 totals 13 residues. The germline V gene encodes CDR1 SQVTM and CDR2 ANQGSEA. The CDR3 region is CSVGAGGHYEQYF. As DNA, the CDR3 is TGCAGCGTTGGGGCCGGGGGTCACTACGAGCAGTACTTC.

The chain couples TRBV7-8 to TRBJ2-1; 7 bases align to TRBD2. Germline V CDR1 and CDR2: SGHVS, FQNEAQ. This CDR3 is built from 13 residues. The V gene end was trimmed by 4 bases and the J gene end by 9 bases; junction bases not matched to a gene: 6. DNA for the CDR3: TGTGCCAGCAGCTCCTCTAGCGGTAGTGAGCAGTTCTTC. Protein sequence: CASSSSSGSEQFF.

The V call is TRBV6-5, the J call TRBJ2-7, with D possibly called TRBD1 or TRBD2 (5 bases each). This CDR3 region has 12 residues. Trimming cost V 2 bases and J 7 bases, with 9 bases left between them. Germline V gene data show CDR1 as MNHEY and CDR2 as SVGAGI. The CDR3 coding sequence is TGTGCCAGCAGTTACCAGGGACGTGAGCAGTACTTC. The encoded protein is CASSYQGREQYF.

The chain recombines TRBV11-3 with TRBJ2-1; 8 nucleotides match TRBD2. Trimming removed 5 bases from V and 13 bases from J; junction bases left unmatched: 10. Germline CDR1 reads SGHNT; CDR2 reads YENEEA. The CDR3 runs to 13 residues. The CDR3 reads CASSTSGTRPQFF. CDR3 DNA sequence: TGTGCCAGCAGCACAAGCGGGACTAGACCTCAGTTCTTC.

This clone was seen a single time. V is TRBV5-1 and J is TRBJ2-7, with D perhaps being TRBD1 or TRBD2 (5 bases each). Germline V gene data show CDR1 as SGHRS and CDR2 as YFSETQ. V lost 4 bases and J 3 bases, leaving 14 bases between the germline ends. CDR3 length equals 14 residues. The CDR3 DNA follows: TGCGCCAGCAGCCCCCGGTTGGGGGACTACGAGCAGTACTTC. Protein product: CASSPRLGDYEQYF. Based on the CDR3 plus reference TRBV5-1 and TRBJ2-7, the full variable domain is KAGVTQTPRYLIKTRGQQVTLSCSPISGHRSVSWYQQTPGQGLQFLFEYFSETQRNKGNFPGRFSGRQFSNSRSEMNVSTLELGDSALYLCASSPRLGDYEQYFGPGTRLTVT.